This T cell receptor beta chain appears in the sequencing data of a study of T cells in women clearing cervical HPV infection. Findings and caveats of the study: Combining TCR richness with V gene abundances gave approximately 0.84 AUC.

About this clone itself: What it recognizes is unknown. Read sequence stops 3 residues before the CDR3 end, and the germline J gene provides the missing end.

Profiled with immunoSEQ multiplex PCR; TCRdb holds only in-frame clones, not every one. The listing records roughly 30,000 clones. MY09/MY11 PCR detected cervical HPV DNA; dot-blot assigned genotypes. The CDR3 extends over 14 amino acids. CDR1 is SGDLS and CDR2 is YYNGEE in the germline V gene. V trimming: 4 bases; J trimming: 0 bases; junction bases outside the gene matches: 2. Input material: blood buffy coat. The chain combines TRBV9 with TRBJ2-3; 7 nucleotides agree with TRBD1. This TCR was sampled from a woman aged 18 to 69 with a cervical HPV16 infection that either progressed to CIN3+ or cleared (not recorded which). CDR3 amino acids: CASSPDRSTDTQYF. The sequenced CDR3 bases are TGTGCCAGCAGCCCGGACAGGAGCACAGATACG.